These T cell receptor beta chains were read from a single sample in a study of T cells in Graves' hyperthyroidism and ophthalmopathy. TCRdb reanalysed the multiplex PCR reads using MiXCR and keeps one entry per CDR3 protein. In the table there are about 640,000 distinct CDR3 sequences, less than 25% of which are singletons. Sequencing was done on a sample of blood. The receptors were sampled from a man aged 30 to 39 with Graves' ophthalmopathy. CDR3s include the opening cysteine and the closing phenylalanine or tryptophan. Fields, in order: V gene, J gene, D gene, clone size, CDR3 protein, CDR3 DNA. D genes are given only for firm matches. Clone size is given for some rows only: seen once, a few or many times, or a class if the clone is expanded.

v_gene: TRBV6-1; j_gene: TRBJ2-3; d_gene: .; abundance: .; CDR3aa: CASRGGISTDTQYF; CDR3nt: TGTGCCAGCAGAGGAGGAATAAGCACAGATACGCAGTATTTT
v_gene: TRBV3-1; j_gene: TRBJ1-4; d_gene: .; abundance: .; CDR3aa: CASSQDVRARGEKLFF; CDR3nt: TGTGCCAGCAGCCAAGATGTAAGGGCTCGGGGTGAAAAACTGTTTTTT
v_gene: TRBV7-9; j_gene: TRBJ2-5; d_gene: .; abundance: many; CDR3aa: CASSLPQETQYF; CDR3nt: TGTGCCAGCAGCTTACCCCAAGAGACCCAGTACTTC
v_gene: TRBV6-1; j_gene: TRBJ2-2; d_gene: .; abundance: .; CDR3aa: CASRAGTAAGELFF; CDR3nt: TGTGCCAGCAGAGCCGGGACCGCCGCCGGGGAGCTGTTTTTT
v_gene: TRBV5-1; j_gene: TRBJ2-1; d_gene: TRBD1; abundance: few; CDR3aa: CASSLAGQGLNEQFF; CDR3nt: TGCGCCAGCAGCTTGGCGGGACAGGGGCTCAATGAGCAGTTCTTC
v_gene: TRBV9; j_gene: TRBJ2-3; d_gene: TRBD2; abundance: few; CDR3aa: CASSVGGRAGRTDTQYF; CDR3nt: TGTGCCAGCAGCGTAGGCGGGAGAGCGGGTCGGACAGATACGCAGTATTTT
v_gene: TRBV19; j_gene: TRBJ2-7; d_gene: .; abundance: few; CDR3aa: CASSISDNYEQYF; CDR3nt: TGTGCCAGTAGTATAAGCGACAACTACGAGCAGTACTTC
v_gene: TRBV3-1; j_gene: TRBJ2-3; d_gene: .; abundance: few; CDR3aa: CASSQRGDLQYF; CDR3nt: TGTGCCAGCAGCCAGAGGGGGGATCTGCAGTATTTT
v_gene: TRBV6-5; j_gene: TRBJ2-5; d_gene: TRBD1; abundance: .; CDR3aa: CASSYGQGKTETQYF; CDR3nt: TGTGCCAGCAGTTACGGACAGGGGAAAACGGAGACCCAGTACTTC
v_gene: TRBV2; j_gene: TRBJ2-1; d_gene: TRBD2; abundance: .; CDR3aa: CASRNRRGTSGYNEQFF; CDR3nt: TGTGCCAGCAGGAATCGCAGGGGGACTAGCGGCTACAATGAGCAGTTCTTC
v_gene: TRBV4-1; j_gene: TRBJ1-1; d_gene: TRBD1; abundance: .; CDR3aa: CASSQDGQGNTEAFF; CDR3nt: TGCGCCAGCAGCCAAGACGGACAGGGGAACACTGAAGCTTTCTTT
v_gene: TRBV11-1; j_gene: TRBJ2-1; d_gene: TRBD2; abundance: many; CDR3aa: CASSSSGRAINEQFF; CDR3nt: TGTGCCAGCAGCTCTAGCGGGAGGGCCATTAATGAGCAGTTCTTC
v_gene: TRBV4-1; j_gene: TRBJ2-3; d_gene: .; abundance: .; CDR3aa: CASSHWTPNTDTQYF; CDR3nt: TGCGCCAGCAGCCATTGGACACCTAACACAGATACGCAGTATTTT
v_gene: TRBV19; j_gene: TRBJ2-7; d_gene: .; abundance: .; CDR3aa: CASSIETGASYEQYF; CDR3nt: TGTGCCAGTAGTATAGAAACGGGAGCATCCTACGAGCAGTACTTC
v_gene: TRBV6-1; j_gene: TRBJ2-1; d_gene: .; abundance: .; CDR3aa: CASRIPGDGGNEQFF; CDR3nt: TGTGCCAGCAGGATTCCGGGAGACGGCGGCAATGAGCAGTTCTTC
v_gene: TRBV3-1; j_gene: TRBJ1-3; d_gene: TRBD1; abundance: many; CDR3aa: CASSPLEGAVNTIYF; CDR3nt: TGTGCCAGCAGCCCTTTGGAGGGGGCTGTAAACACCATATATTTT
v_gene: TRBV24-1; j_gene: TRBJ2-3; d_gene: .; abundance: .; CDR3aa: CATSFLDRTSTDTQYF; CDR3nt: TGTGCCACCAGCTTCCTCGACCGGACTAGCACAGATACGCAGTATTTT
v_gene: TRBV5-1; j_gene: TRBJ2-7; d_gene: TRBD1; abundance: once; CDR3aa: CASSRGTGGTYEQYF; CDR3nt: TGCGCCAGCAGCCGCGGGACAGGGGGTACCTACGAGCAGTACTTC
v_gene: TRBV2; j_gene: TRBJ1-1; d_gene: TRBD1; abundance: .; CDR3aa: CASRPDRTRAEAFF; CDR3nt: TGTGCCAGCAGGCCGGACAGGACGAGGGCTGAAGCTTTCTTT
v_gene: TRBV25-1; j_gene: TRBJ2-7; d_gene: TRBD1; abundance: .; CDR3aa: CASSVRWDSYEQYF; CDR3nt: TGTGCCAGCAGTGTAAGGTGGGACAGCTACGAGCAGTACTTC
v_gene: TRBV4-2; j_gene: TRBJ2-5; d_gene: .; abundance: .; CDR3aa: CASSQGFGRGRETQYF; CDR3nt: TGTGCCAGCAGCCAAGGGTTTGGGAGGGGGCGGGAGACCCAGTACTTC
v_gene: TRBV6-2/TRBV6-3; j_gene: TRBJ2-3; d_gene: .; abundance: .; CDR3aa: CASSYSRTQATDTQYF; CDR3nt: TGTGCCAGCAGTTACTCTAGGACACAAGCGACAGATACGCAGTATTTT
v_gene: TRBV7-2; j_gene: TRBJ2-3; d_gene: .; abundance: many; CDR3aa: CASSQTLKDTQYF; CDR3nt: TGTGCCAGCAGCCAGACCCTCAAAGATACGCAGTATTTT
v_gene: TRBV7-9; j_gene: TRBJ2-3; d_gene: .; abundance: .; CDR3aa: CASSLRTTTDTQYF; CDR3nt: TGTGCCAGCAGCCTACGGACGACCACAGATACGCAGTATTTT
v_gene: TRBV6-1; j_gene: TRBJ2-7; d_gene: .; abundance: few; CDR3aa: CASSRQGGYYEQYF; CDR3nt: TGTGCCAGCAGTCGACAGGGAGGTTACTACGAGCAGTACTTC
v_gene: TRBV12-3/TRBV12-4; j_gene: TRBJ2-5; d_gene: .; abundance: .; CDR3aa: CASSLEVTEETQYF; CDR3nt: TGTGCCAGCAGTTTGGAGGTGACGGAAGAGACCCAGTACTTC
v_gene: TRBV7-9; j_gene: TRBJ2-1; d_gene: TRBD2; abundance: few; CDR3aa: CASVRTSEYNEQFF; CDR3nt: TGTGCCAGCGTCAGGACTAGCGAGTACAATGAGCAGTTCTTC
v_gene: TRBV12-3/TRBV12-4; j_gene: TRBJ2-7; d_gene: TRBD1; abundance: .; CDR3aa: CASSFRQGTYYEQYF; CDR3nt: TGTGCCAGCAGTTTCCGACAGGGGACCTACTACGAGCAGTACTTC
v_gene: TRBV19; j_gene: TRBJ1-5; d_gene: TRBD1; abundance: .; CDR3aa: CASSPQPGQTQNSNQPQHF; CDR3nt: TGTGCCAGTAGTCCGCAACCGGGACAGACTCAAAATAGCAATCAGCCCCAGCATTTT
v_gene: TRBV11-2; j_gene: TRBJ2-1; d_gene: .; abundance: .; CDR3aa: CASSLTKGEQFF; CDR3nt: TGTGCCAGCAGCTTAACGAAGGGTGAGCAGTTCTTC
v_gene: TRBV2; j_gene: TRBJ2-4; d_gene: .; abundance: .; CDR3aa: CASSDRLRSAKNIQYF; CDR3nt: TGTGCCAGCAGTGATCGTTTACGGAGTGCCAAAAACATTCAGTACTTC
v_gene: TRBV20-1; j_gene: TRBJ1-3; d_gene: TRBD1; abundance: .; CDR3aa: CSARQGGSGNTIYF; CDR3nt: TGCAGTGCTAGACAAGGGGGCTCCGGAAACACCATATATTTT
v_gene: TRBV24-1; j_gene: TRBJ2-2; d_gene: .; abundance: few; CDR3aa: CATSFRADGNTGELFF; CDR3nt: TGTGCCACCAGCTTCCGGGCTGATGGTAACACCGGGGAGCTGTTTTTT
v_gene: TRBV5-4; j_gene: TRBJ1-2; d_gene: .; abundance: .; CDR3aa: CASSIGQIDNYGYTF; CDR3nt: TGTGCCAGCAGCATTGGACAGATCGATAACTATGGCTACACCTTC
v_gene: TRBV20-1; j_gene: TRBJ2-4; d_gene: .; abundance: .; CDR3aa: CSASGLRQNIQYF; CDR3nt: TGCAGTGCTAGTGGCCTCCGGCAAAACATTCAGTACTTC
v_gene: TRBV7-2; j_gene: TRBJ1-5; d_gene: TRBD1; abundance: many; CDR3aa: CASSLATGSNQPQHF; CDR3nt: TGTGCCAGCAGCTTAGCGACAGGGAGCAATCAGCCCCAGCATTTT
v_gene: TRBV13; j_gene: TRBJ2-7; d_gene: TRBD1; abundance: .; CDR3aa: CASSLFVREQGLLYEQYF; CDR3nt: TGTGCCAGCAGCTTATTCGTGCGTGAACAGGGGCTCCTCTACGAGCAGTACTTC
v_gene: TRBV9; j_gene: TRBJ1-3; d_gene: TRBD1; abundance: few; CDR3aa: CASSGTGFGNTIYF; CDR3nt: TGTGCCAGCAGCGGGACAGGGTTCGGAAACACCATATATTTT
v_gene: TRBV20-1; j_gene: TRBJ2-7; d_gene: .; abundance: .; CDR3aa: CSAFSYSSYEQYF; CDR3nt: TGCAGTGCTTTCTCTTACAGCTCCTACGAGCAGTACTTC
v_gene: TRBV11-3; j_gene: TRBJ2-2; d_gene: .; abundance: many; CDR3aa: CASSLSRMGTGELFF; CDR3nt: TGTGCCAGCAGCTTATCTAGGATGGGCACCGGGGAGCTGTTTTTT